A single T cell receptor beta chain is shown here with its context. Its matching antigen is unknown. This sample was included in a study of cytomegalovirus exposure and HLA in healthy donors. General observations from the study: Reports showed the classifier diagnosing cytomegalovirus status with high specificity and sensitivity. A previous analysis found most TCR beta V segments productive roughly 90% or roughly 30% of the time. In a later analysis, TCR beta V- and J-gene trimming was associated with a missense DCLRE1C variant.

A multiplex PCR was run with 60 Vbeta primers and 13 Jbeta primers. Assay used: immunoSEQ multiplex PCR; TCRdb lists only in-frame clones, some missing. Among hundreds of thousands of clones listed, 75% to 90% were seen once. From germline, CDR1 is SGDLS and CDR2 YYNGEE. The germline V and J ends were trimmed by 2 bases and 8 bases, with 19 bases remaining between them. The CDR3 runs to 15 residues. The sequenced sample was PBMCs. This receptor was obtained from a woman under 30 in good health and CMV-seronegative. This chain joins TRBV9 and TRBJ1-2; D not certain. The CDR3 is CASSVEGTAARGYTF. DNA of the CDR3: TGTGCCAGCAGCGTCGAGGGAACGGCAGCACGCGGCTACACCTTC.